The TCR beta chain under discussion was sequenced for a study of blood T cell repertoires in COVID-19 (dated by TCRdb to 2018 to 2021). Regarding the complete study: Samples from collaborators originated in the United States, Italy and Spain and spanned both the acute and convalescent phases of COVID-19. The samples were drawn from the first 160 participants of the ongoing ImmuneRACE study and from more than 1,000 subjects provided by 6 global collaborators. Where available, HLA class I and class II types were obtained from metadata supplied by the sample provider rather than from assay-based typing. The repertoires were released in a freely available public database meant as a resource for research on the immune response to SARS-CoV-2. The dataset comprised deeply sampled blood TCRbeta repertoires from subjects exposed to, actively infected with, or recovered from COVID-19. Nearly every sample came with metadata listing a de-identified subject ID, COVID-19 status, age in years and sex. The prospective study material was composed of cDNA or gDNA derived from T cells, B-cell-depleted T cells, or PBMCs. The full study reports these points: Clinical and demographic metadata were provided uncurated, with the amount varying by source and participant.

The CDR3 runs 15 residues from the cysteine to the phenylalanine. Of the read, only the CDR3 DNA is kept; its 45 bases are in frame from base 1. Germline trimming: 10 bases from V, 5 bases from J; junction bases outside gene matches: 11. CDR1 LNHDA and CDR2 SQIVND were looked up in the germline V gene (reference sequence). Enrolling through a virtual design, the prospective study's participants ranged in age from roughly 18 to 100 years and lived across roughly 24 United States geographic areas. To assign participants to cohorts, the prospective study relied on clinical history that participants themselves reported in a screening survey and a study questionnaire. Mobile phlebotomists in the prospective study collected whole blood, serum and a nasopharyngeal or oropharyngeal swab from every participant. Over an approximately 2-month period, participants in the prospective study had the option of providing additional blood draws and questionnaires. Blood samples from the prospective study were shipped frozen or at room temperature prior to DNA extraction.

Comments on this clone: Its antigen is currently not known. Base qualities are not recorded, but no much larger clone differs from it by a single base.

The immunoSEQ Assay, a bias-controlled multiplex PCR, was used to amplify TCRbeta CDR3 regions from genomic DNA. In the paper's pipeline: Within the assay, amplification of reference gene primers was used to estimate how many nucleated cells each sample contained. To quantify the absolute abundance of each unique TCRbeta CDR3 rearrangement, sequence reads were collapsed and filtered. For each sample, productive Simpson clonality was calculated as the square root of Simpson's diversity index across productive rearrangements. TCRdb carries this immuneACCESS record with in-frame sequences only. Its versions omit some clonotypes, under half of them owing to an unresolved V gene in the studies checked, with the rest unexplained. V and J calls and clone size are given by that table; D and trimming were obtained from the DNA. This sample lists approximately 450,000 clones; 87% were detected once. About 2% of the sample is held by the ten biggest clonotypes.

In this chain, TRBV19 is recombined with TRBJ1-5, with 10 junctional bases fitting TRBD1. This clonotype originated in a woman under 30 with acute COVID-19. Input material: PBMCs or T cells enriched from blood (not recorded which). The DNA sequence reads TGTGCCACCGCTCCGGGACAGGGGTCCGATCAGCCCCAGCATTTT. The encoded protein is CATAPGQGSDQPQHF.